This T cell receptor beta chain came from a study of cytomegalovirus exposure and HLA in healthy donors. Study-wide results and limits: Earlier results showed most TCR beta V segments being productive about 90% or about 30% of the time. When analyzed later, a missense DCLRE1C variant was found to be linked to TCR beta V- and J-gene trimming.

Use of 60 Vbeta and 13 Jbeta primers characterized the PCR. Repertoires were generated with immunoSEQ multiplex PCR, while TCRdb's copy carries only in-frame clones and drops some. The sample includes some 170,000 clones, over 60% seen only once; the top ten take approximately 1.8%. A remark on this clone: What it recognizes is unknown.

The V gene's germline CDR1 is SGHRS and CDR2 YFSETQ. J gave up 8 bases and V 4 bases, and 8 bases lay outside the gene matches. The CDR3 spans 14 residues. Sequenced sample: PBMCs. The chain combines TRBV5-1 with TRBJ1-2; 10 bases match TRBD1. This receptor was taken from a woman aged 25 to 39 in good health and CMV-seronegative. The CDR3 protein is CASSPGDRGSGYTF. DNA for the CDR3: TGCGCCAGCAGCCCGGGGGACAGGGGTTCCGGCTACACCTTC.